What follows are 32 T cell receptor beta chains derived from one specimen sequenced in a study of blood T cells in healthy people across ages. A sample-barcoded 5' primer and a J-beta primer mix were used in a second PCR of roughly 6 to 11 cycles. MiXCR, applied by TCRdb to the 5' RACE reads, yields one record per CDR3 protein. This table has around 800,000 distinct CDR3 sequences, roughly 50% appearing once. Sequencing input: blood. The receptors stem from a man older than 75 in good health.

This chain connects TRBV2 to TRBJ2-3, with 8 nucleotides matching TRBD2. Germline V gene lookup returns CDR1 SNHLY and CDR2 FYNNEI. The CDR3 spans 15 residues. V lost 3 bases, J lost 14 bases, and 16 bases stayed unmatched. The CDR3 DNA sequence: TGTGCCAGCAGTGATGGACTAGCAGGAAACAGATACGCGTATTTT. It codes for CASSDGLAGNRYAYF.

This sequence joins TRBV2 and TRBJ2-5; D remains unclear. The CDR3 extends over 13 amino acids. CDR1 and CDR2 (germline): SNHLY, FYNNEI. V lost 1 base and J 5 bases, leaving 8 bases between the germline ends. CDR3 in amino acids: CASSEEAPETQYF. The DNA of the CDR3 is TGTGCCAGCAGTGAAGAGGCCCCTGAGACCCAGTACTTC.

The chain carries TRBV5-1 and TRBJ1-4; 9 bases match TRBD1. The germline gives CDR1 SGHRS, CDR2 YFSETQ. The CDR3 contains 18 residues. With V trimmed by 4 bases and J by 0 bases, 10 bases remained unmatched. In DNA form, the CDR3 reads TGCGCCAGCAGCCAACGGTCCCGGGACAGGGCAACTAATGAAAAACTGTTTTTT. Translated: CASSQRSRDRATNEKLFF. The entire variable domain, with the rest obtained from reference TRBV5-1 and TRBJ1-4, is as follows: KAGVTQTPRYLIKTRGQQVTLSCSPISGHRSVSWYQQTPGQGLQFLFEYFSETQRNKGNFPGRFSGRQFSNSRSEMNVSTLELGDSALYLCASSQRSRDRATNEKLFFGSGTQLSVL.

This rearrangement joins TRBV7-8 to TRBJ2-7; tentatively, D is TRBD2 (5 bases). Trimming removed 5 bases from V and 7 bases from J, with 18 bases in between. Looked up from germline, CDR1 is SGHVS and CDR2 is FQNEAQ. The CDR3 loop spans 14 amino acids. The DNA of the CDR3 is TGTGCCAGCAGCCTAGAGATAGGCCGAGGGGAGCAGTACTTC. Its translation is CASSLEIGRGEQYF. The entire variable domain, with the rest obtained from reference TRBV7-8 and TRBJ2-7, is as follows: GAGVSQSPRYKVAKRGQDVALRCDPISGHVSLFWYQQALGQGPEFLTYFQNEAQLDKSGLPSDRFFAERPEGSVSTLKIQRTQQEDSAVYLCASSLEIGRGEQYFGPGTRLTVT.

This chain links TRBV7-9 with TRBJ1-4; 8 bases are a match to TRBD1. CDR1 and CDR2 from the germline V gene are SEHNR and FQNEAQ (reference sequence). With V trimmed by 5 bases and J by 8 bases, 10 bases remained unmatched. The length of the CDR3 is 15 residues. The CDR3 spells CASSTTGEVYEKLFF. The CDR3 DNA reads as TGTGCCAGCAGCACGACAGGGGAAGTTTACGAAAAACTGTTTTTT.

This clonotype was seen more than once but under ten times. The chain uses TRBV20-1 and TRBJ2-7, with 9 positions matching TRBD2. The CDR3 has 12 amino acids. Germline lookup yields CDR1 DFQATT and CDR2 SNEGSKA (reference sequence). Losses at the gene ends were 5 bases for V and 6 bases for J; bases not matched to a gene: 5. The CDR3 here is CSAPSGVVEQYF. The CDR3 DNA is TGCAGTGCTCCTAGCGGGGTTGTCGAGCAGTACTTC.

This chain links TRBV30 with TRBJ2-2; a possible D gene is TRBD1 (5 bases). Germline-derived CDR1 and CDR2 are GTSNPN and SVGIG (reference sequence). V was clipped by 3 bases and J by 7 bases, with 12 bases between them. The CDR3 covers 13 residues. CDR3 region: CAWSAQGIGELFF. Written as DNA, the CDR3 is TGTGCCTGGAGCGCCCAGGGAATCGGGGAGCTGTTTTTT. Together with reference TRBV30 and TRBJ2-2, the CDR3 gives the full variable domain: SQTIHQWPATLVQPVGSPLSLECTVEGTSNPNLYWYRQAAGRGLQLLFYSVGIGQISSEVPQNLSASRPQDRQFILSSKKLLLSDSGFYLCAWSAQGIGELFFGEGSRLTVL.

A remark on this clonotype: Possible read error: a much larger clone is one base away. The chain has TRBV7-2 and TRBJ2-3; 14 bases agree with TRBD2. Per the germline V gene, CDR1 is SGHTA and CDR2 is FQGNSA. The J segment lost 4 bases and the V segment lost 4 bases, leaving 10 bases of the junction unmatched. The CDR3 totals 18 residues. The CDR3 reads CASSSTSGREGSADTQYF. CDR3 DNA sequence: TGTGCCAGCAGCTCGACTAGCGGGAGGGAGGGTTCTGCAGATACGCAGTATTTT.

The J gene is TRBJ2-1, the V gene TRBV7-2; no reliable D call. The CDR3 is 15 residues long. The V end lost 5 bases, the J end lost 2 bases, and 13 bases lay between the germline ends. Germline V lookup: CDR1 SGHTA, CDR2 FQGNSA. The CDR3 coding sequence is TGTGCCAGCAGCCTGTTGTCGGTCACCTACAATGAGCAGTTCTTC. Amino acids: CASSLLSVTYNEQFF. Variable domain in full (rest from reference TRBV7-2 and TRBJ2-1): GAGVSQSPSNKVTEKGKDVELRCDPISGHTALYWYRQSLGQGLEFLIYFQGNSAPDKSGLPSDRFSAERTGGSVSTLTIQRTQQEDSAVYLCASSLLSVTYNEQFFGPGTRLTVL.

This clonotype came up a few times. This sequence joins TRBV20-1 and TRBJ1-1; TRBD1 matches at 8 bases. J gave up 1 base and V 1 base, and 5 bases lay outside the gene matches. The germline gives CDR1 DFQATT, CDR2 SNEGSKA (reference sequence). The CDR3 runs to 15 residues. CDR3 in DNA: TGCAGTGCTAGAGGGACAGGGAACGGGAACACTGAAGCTTTCTTT. It specifies CSARGTGNGNTEAFF.

This clonotype was recorded once. The chain combines TRBV15 with TRBJ1-2; no reliable D call. The CDR3 sequence is 14 residues long. The ends were cut back, 0 bases at V and 0 bases at J, with 5 bases in the middle. CDR1 and CDR2 from the germline V gene are LNHNV and YYDKDF (reference sequence). This chain's CDR3 is CATSRDGANYGYTF. The CDR3 region has the DNA TGTGCCACCAGCAGAGATGGAGCTAACTATGGCTACACCTTC.

This clonotype was detected a few times. This chain links TRBV5-5 with TRBJ1-5; D unresolved. CDR1 is SGHKS and CDR2 is YYEKEE in the germline V gene (reference sequence). Between the trimmed V and J ends, which lost 3 bases and 5 bases, there was a span of 9 bases. The CDR3 sequence is 13 residues long. CDR3 loop: CASSSRLDQPQHF. The CDR3, as DNA: TGTGCCAGCAGCTCCAGGTTAGATCAGCCCCAGCATTTT.

A few counts support this clonotype. The CDR3 loop is CASSQDQLGVGANVLTF. CDR3 nucleotide sequence: TGCGCCAGCAGCCAAGATCAGCTGGGGGTAGGGGCCAACGTCCTGACTTTC. This chain links TRBV4-1 with TRBJ2-6, with D perhaps matching TRBD1 or TRBD2 (5 bases each). Per the germline V gene, CDR1 is MGHRA and CDR2 is YSYEKL. The CDR3 is made up of 17 amino acids. V was clipped by 0 bases and J by 4 bases, with 13 bases between them.

In its sample, this clonotype was seen a few times. The rearrangement uses TRBV2 and TRBJ2-4, with D unresolved. Judging by the DNA end, TRBJ2-7 fits better; the J call may be wrong. Germline V gene lookup returns CDR1 SNHLY and CDR2 FYNNEI. This CDR3 has 13 amino acids. CDR3 amino acids: CASSERPYYEQYF. Written as DNA, the CDR3 is TGTGCCAGCAGTGAGCGGCCGTACTACGAGCAGTACTTC.

V is TRBV9 and J is TRBJ2-3; D is unresolved. The V end lost 3 bases, the J end lost 0 bases, and 14 bases lay between the germline ends. The CDR3 loop spans 16 amino acids. The germline CDR1 and CDR2 sequences are SGDLS and YYNGEE. CDR3 coding DNA: TGTGCCAGCAGCGCCACACCACACACTAGCACAGATACGCAGTATTTT. This translates into CASSATPHTSTDTQYF.

This clonotype showed up just a few times. V usage is TRBV20-1 and J usage is TRBJ2-7; the D call may be TRBD1 or TRBD2 (7 bases each). Germline values: CDR1 DFQATT, CDR2 SNEGSKA (reference sequence). The V end was cut by 2 bases, the J end by 11 bases, with 25 bases between. The CDR3 runs to 15 residues. CDR3 amino acids: CSARIPGGLEGAKYF. Written as DNA, the CDR3 is TGCAGTGCTAGAATCCCCGGGGGGCTAGAGGGGGCTAAGTACTTC.

This clonotype was counted a few times. V usage is TRBV6-2 or TRBV6-3 and J usage is TRBJ2-4; the D is unclear. The length of the CDR3 is 15 residues. Germline V gene data show CDR1 as MNHEY and CDR2 as SVGEGT. Trimming removed 6 bases at V and 3 bases at J, with 15 bases between. This CDR3 is CASSQVSLGKNIQYF. In nucleotides, the CDR3 is TGTGCCAGCAGCCAAGTCTCGCTGGGCAAAAACATTCAGTACTTC.

V gene TRBV9 combines with J gene TRBJ1-1; 8 nucleotides line up with TRBD1. The CDR3 is 19 residues long. The J segment lost 0 bases and the V segment lost 0 bases, leaving 13 bases of the junction unmatched. Germline loops: CDR1 SGDLS, CDR2 YYNGEE. The CDR3, as DNA: TGTGCCAGCAGCGTAGCCCCTCTCCAGGGGGCGAGGCTGAACACTGAAGCTTTCTTT. Encoded protein: CASSVAPLQGARLNTEAFF.

The sample holds a few counts of this clonotype. The chain couples TRBV5-1 to TRBJ2-2, with 12 bases that match TRBD1. The V gene's germline CDR1 is SGHRS and CDR2 YFSETQ. There are 15 residues in the CDR3. The V segment lost 3 bases and the J segment 5 bases; nucleotides outside the gene matches: 2. The CDR3 DNA sequence: TGCGCCAGCAGCTCGGGACAGGGGGCTACCGGGGAGCTGTTTTTT. This encodes CASSSGQGATGELFF.

CDR3 residues: CASSYSPRQETQYF. DNA of the CDR3: TGTGCCAGCAGTTACTCACCGCGCCAAGAGACCCAGTACTTC. V gene TRBV6-6 combines with J gene TRBJ2-5; D uncertain. The CDR3 is made up of 14 amino acids. Germline lookup yields CDR1 MNHNY and CDR2 SVGAGI (reference sequence). Between the trimmed V and J ends, which lost 0 bases and 1 base, there was a span of 6 bases.

The chain joins TRBV7-2 to TRBJ2-3; 7 positions agree with TRBD1. Germline CDR1 is SGHTA and CDR2 is FQGNSA. Trimming at V came to 1 base and at J to 6 bases, leaving 1 base not matched to a gene. This CDR3 contains 13 residues. In DNA form, the CDR3 reads TGTGCCAGCAGCTTAGGGACAGGTGATACGCAGTATTTT. This sequence encodes CASSLGTGDTQYF. Supplemented by reference TRBV7-2 and TRBJ2-3, the full variable domain reads GAGVSQSPSNKVTEKGKDVELRCDPISGHTALYWYRQSLGQGLEFLIYFQGNSAPDKSGLPSDRFSAERTGGSVSTLTIQRTQQEDSAVYLCASSLGTGDTQYFGPGTRLTVL.

This chain connects TRBV11-2 to TRBJ2-5; D gene unclear. Germline values: CDR1 SGHAT, CDR2 FQNNGV. V shed 7 bases and J shed 4 bases, with 10 bases lying between them. This CDR3 contains 12 residues. The chain's CDR3 is CASKPARETQYF. For the CDR3, the DNA is TGTGCCAGCAAACCGGCCCGAGAGACCCAGTACTTC.

The chain recombines TRBV18 with TRBJ2-1; a weak D match, TRBD2 (6 bases). Germline V gene data show CDR1 as KGHSH and CDR2 as LQKENI. The CDR3 is made up of 15 amino acids. The V gene lost 0 bases and the J gene lost 7 bases, with 13 bases spanning the gap. CDR3 region: CASSPPNPGENEQFF. CDR3 DNA sequence: TGTGCCAGCTCACCACCGAATCCGGGGGAGAATGAGCAGTTCTTC.

The rearrangement joins TRBV20-1 to TRBJ2-1; 12 nucleotides match TRBD2. CDR1 is DFQATT and CDR2 is SNEGSKA in the germline V gene (reference sequence). This CDR3 spans 15 amino acids. Unmatched junction bases numbered 8, after V lost 3 bases and J lost 8 bases. Written as DNA, the CDR3 is TGCAGTGCTAGTGAGACTAGCGGGAGTCCGTATGAGCAGTTCTTC. Translating gives CSASETSGSPYEQFF.

The gene calls are TRBV2 and TRBJ1-5; D is unclear. Trimming cost V 6 bases and J 1 base, with 10 bases left between them. This CDR3 spans 14 amino acids. Germline V gives CDR1 SNHLY, CDR2 FYNNEI. The CDR3 spells CASRRLGSNQPQHF. The CDR3, as DNA: TGTGCCAGCAGGAGGCTTGGGAGCAATCAGCCCCAGCATTTT.

The V gene is TRBV5-1, the J gene TRBJ1-1; 8 bases align to TRBD1. The length of the CDR3 is 13 residues. Germline CDR1 and CDR2: SGHRS and YFSETQ. The V segment lost 6 bases and the J segment 4 bases; nucleotides outside the gene matches: 5. CDR3 residues: CASNGQGATEAFF. DNA for the CDR3: TGCGCCAGCAACGGACAGGGAGCCACTGAAGCTTTCTTT. Using reference TRBV5-1 and TRBJ1-1 for the parts outside the CDR3, the full variable domain is KAGVTQTPRYLIKTRGQQVTLSCSPISGHRSVSWYQQTPGQGLQFLFEYFSETQRNKGNFPGRFSGRQFSNSRSEMNVSTLELGDSALYLCASNGQGATEAFFGQGTRLTVV.

The V and J genes are TRBV13 and TRBJ2-4; the D is unclear. Trimming cost V 1 base and J 13 bases, with 17 bases left between them. The CDR3 is 14 amino acids. Germline V CDR1 and CDR2: PRHDT, FYEKMQ (reference sequence). The CDR3: CASSLVQRADEQYF. CDR3 bases: TGTGCCAGCAGCTTAGTTCAGCGTGCGGATGAGCAGTACTTC.

The chain carries TRBV6-5 and TRBJ2-2; D is ambiguous. The V gene lost 6 bases and the J gene lost 6 bases, with 11 bases spanning the gap. Germline V gene lookup returns CDR1 MNHEY and CDR2 SVGAGI. The CDR3 totals 13 residues. CDR3: CASSYGPAGELFF. In DNA form, the CDR3 reads TGTGCCAGCAGCTATGGGCCCGCCGGGGAGCTGTTTTTT.

The rearrangement links TRBV28 to TRBJ1-1; D is unclear. This CDR3 region has 16 residues. From germline, CDR1 is MDHEN and CDR2 SYDVKM. Trimming took 1 base from V and 1 from J, leaving 13 bases between them. CDR3 in amino acids: CASSLYYEQWNTEAFF. In DNA form, the CDR3 reads TGTGCCAGCAGTTTATACTACGAGCAGTGGAACACTGAAGCTTTCTTT.

This clonotype was recorded once. V and J are TRBV24-1 and TRBJ2-5; TRBD2 matches 8 bases. Germline V gene data show CDR1 as KGHDR and CDR2 as SFDVKD. The CDR3 loop spans 12 amino acids. V gave up 9 bases and J gave up 7 bases; unmatched junction bases: 6. The CDR3 DNA is TGTGCCACCCCGGGACTAGGGGGGACCCAGTACTTC. Translated: CATPGLGGTQYF.

J is TRBJ2-7 and V is TRBV29-1; possible D gene TRBD2, 6 bases. The CDR3 is 14 amino acids. Germline V gene data show CDR1 as SQVTM and CDR2 as ANQGSEA. The V and J ends lost 2 bases and 2 bases respectively, with 13 bases between them. CDR3 loop: CSVEQGGQTYEQYF. The CDR3 DNA reads TGCAGCGTTGAACAGGGAGGCCAGACCTACGAGCAGTACTTC.

This chain joins TRBV20-1 and TRBJ2-3; 7 bases fit TRBD2. Germline CDR1 and CDR2: DFQATT and SNEGSKA (reference sequence). Trimming removed 1 base from V and 0 bases from J; junction bases left unmatched: 13. The CDR3 length is 18 residues. The CDR3 spells CSARVLASGTPSTDTQYF. The CDR3 nucleotides read TGCAGTGCTAGAGTACTGGCTAGCGGTACCCCTAGCACAGATACGCAGTATTTT.